These T cell receptor beta chains were read from a single sample in a study of shared clonotypes between healthy human individuals. Clones were read by immunoSEQ multiplex PCR, and TCRdb kept only the in-frame ones, dropping some. This table has around 2,000,000 clones, roughly 94% appearing once. What was sequenced was naive CD4+ T cells sorted from blood. The receptors derive from a man aged 18-30 years in good health. Both conserved end residues are part of each CDR3. Each record gives: D gene, J gene, V gene, clone size, CDR3 DNA, CDR3 protein. The D gene is left open where the match is weak. A clone size is listed for some rows: how often the clone was seen (once, few, many), or a class if it is expanded.

d_gene: TRBD2; j_gene: TRBJ2-7; v_gene: TRBV10-3; abundance: NA; CDR3nt: TGTGCCATCAGTGAGGGCGGGAGTTTTGGGGAGCAGTACTTC; CDR3aa: CAISEGGSFGEQYF
d_gene: TRBD1; j_gene: TRBJ1-1; v_gene: TRBV6-5; abundance: NA; CDR3nt: TGTGCCAGCAGTAAACCTGGGACAGGGAACACTGAAGCTTTCTTT; CDR3aa: CASSKPGTGNTEAFF
d_gene: NA; j_gene: TRBJ1-2; v_gene: TRBV6-5; abundance: NA; CDR3nt: TGTGCCAGCAGTTACTCATTTCTAGATAACTATGGCTACACCTTC; CDR3aa: CASSYSFLDNYGYTF
d_gene: NA; j_gene: TRBJ2-7; v_gene: TRBV10-3; abundance: NA; CDR3nt: TGTGCCATCAGGACCGGAAACGAGCAGTACTTC; CDR3aa: CAIRTGNEQYF
d_gene: NA; j_gene: TRBJ1-6; v_gene: TRBV6-5; abundance: NA; CDR3nt: TGTGCCAGCACCATAGACAGGTTTAATTCACCCCTCCACTTT; CDR3aa: CASTIDRFNSPLHF
d_gene: NA; j_gene: TRBJ2-2; v_gene: TRBV27; abundance: NA; CDR3nt: TGTGCCACCAGGGCAGGGCGGGGTTCCACCGGGGAGCTGTTTTTT; CDR3aa: CATRAGRGSTGELFF
d_gene: NA; j_gene: TRBJ1-5; v_gene: TRBV7-9; abundance: NA; CDR3nt: TGTGCCAGCAGCCTTAGCACAGGTAATGGTCTTAGCAATCAGCCCCAGCATTTT; CDR3aa: CASSLSTGNGLSNQPQHF
d_gene: NA; j_gene: TRBJ1-1; v_gene: TRBV10-1; abundance: NA; CDR3nt: TGCGCCAGCAGGGTCGGGGGAATGGGCACTGAAGCTTTCTTT; CDR3aa: CASRVGGMGTEAFF
d_gene: NA; j_gene: TRBJ2-3; v_gene: TRBV9; abundance: NA; CDR3nt: TGTGCCAGCAGCGTAGGCGGCTTCACAGATACGCAGTATTTT; CDR3aa: CASSVGGFTDTQYF
d_gene: TRBD1; j_gene: TRBJ1-1; v_gene: TRBV2; abundance: NA; CDR3nt: TGTGCCAGCACCTGGACAGGGGGAACGAACACTGAAGCTTTCTTT; CDR3aa: CASTWTGGTNTEAFF
d_gene: NA; j_gene: TRBJ1-1; v_gene: TRBV5-1; abundance: NA; CDR3nt: TGCGCCAGCAGCTCGGGAGGGGTCATGACCACTGAAGCTTTCTTT; CDR3aa: CASSSGGVMTTEAFF
d_gene: NA; j_gene: TRBJ2-5; v_gene: TRBV7-9; abundance: NA; CDR3nt: TGTGCCAGCAGCTTCACAGCTCAAGAGACCCAGTACTTC; CDR3aa: CASSFTAQETQYF
d_gene: TRBD1; j_gene: TRBJ2-2; v_gene: TRBV28; abundance: NA; CDR3nt: TGTGCCAGCAGCCTCCGGGCAGGGGGCACCGGGGAGCTGTTTTTT; CDR3aa: CASSLRAGGTGELFF
d_gene: NA; j_gene: TRBJ1-2; v_gene: TRBV10-3; abundance: once; CDR3nt: TGTGCCATCAGTTGGGGGACCGATGGCTACACCTTC; CDR3aa: CAISWGTDGYTF
d_gene: TRBD2; j_gene: TRBJ2-1; v_gene: TRBV30; abundance: NA; CDR3nt: TGTGCCTGGAGCGACACGGGGGGAGGTGAGCAGTTCTTC; CDR3aa: CAWSDTGGGEQFF
d_gene: NA; j_gene: TRBJ2-7; v_gene: TRBV18; abundance: NA; CDR3nt: TGTGCCAGCTCACCGGGGAACTCCTACGAGCAGTACTTC; CDR3aa: CASSPGNSYEQYF
d_gene: TRBD2; j_gene: TRBJ2-1; v_gene: TRBV5-6; abundance: NA; CDR3nt: TGTGCCAGCAGCTTGGGAGTAGCGGGGATAGGGTTCTTC; CDR3aa: CASSLGVAGIGFF
d_gene: NA; j_gene: TRBJ2-1; v_gene: TRBV7-2; abundance: NA; CDR3nt: TGTGCCAGCAGCTTAGAACAGGGGACTAATGAGCAGTTCTTC; CDR3aa: CASSLEQGTNEQFF
d_gene: NA; j_gene: TRBJ2-5; v_gene: TRBV29-1; abundance: NA; CDR3nt: TGCAGCGTTGCGAACAGCCAAGAGACCCAGTACTTC; CDR3aa: CSVANSQETQYF
d_gene: NA; j_gene: TRBJ1-1; v_gene: TRBV5-1; abundance: NA; CDR3nt: TGCGCCAGCAGCTTACTCCGGGACACCGCCGACACTGAAGCTTTCTTT; CDR3aa: CASSLLRDTADTEAFF
d_gene: NA; j_gene: TRBJ2-3; v_gene: TRBV11-2; abundance: NA; CDR3nt: TGTGCCAGCCGATCGTGGGGAAGGGGGTTCGCAGATACGCAGTATTTT; CDR3aa: CASRSWGRGFADTQYF
d_gene: NA; j_gene: TRBJ2-1; v_gene: TRBV5-4; abundance: once; CDR3nt: TGTGCCAGCAGCTTGGGCCCCCAAATCGGAGGTGGCTCCTACAATGAGCAGTTCTTC; CDR3aa: CASSLGPQIGGGSYNEQFF
d_gene: NA; j_gene: TRBJ1-2; v_gene: TRBV7-3; abundance: NA; CDR3nt: TGTGCCAGCAGCTTATCCGGGGGGCCTGGCTATGGCTACACCTTC; CDR3aa: CASSLSGGPGYGYTF
d_gene: TRBD1; j_gene: TRBJ2-5; v_gene: TRBV10-1; abundance: NA; CDR3nt: TGCGCCAGTAGGGGCGGGACAGGGGGCAGAGAGACCCAGTACTTC; CDR3aa: CASRGGTGGRETQYF
d_gene: NA; j_gene: TRBJ2-5; v_gene: TRBV7-9; abundance: NA; CDR3nt: TGTGCCAGCAGCTTGGAAAAAGCCCAGTACTTC; CDR3aa: CASSLEKAQYF
d_gene: TRBD1; j_gene: TRBJ1-1; v_gene: TRBV28; abundance: NA; CDR3nt: TGTGCCAGCCAAACCCACCTTGGACAGGCGGCTGAAGCTTTCTTT; CDR3aa: CASQTHLGQAAEAFF
d_gene: TRBD2; j_gene: TRBJ2-7; v_gene: TRBV6-1; abundance: once; CDR3nt: TGTGCCAGCAGGGAAGCGGGAGGTTCCTACGAGCAGTACTTC; CDR3aa: CASREAGGSYEQYF
d_gene: TRBD2; j_gene: TRBJ2-7; v_gene: TRBV10-1; abundance: NA; CDR3nt: TGCGCCAGCAGTGAGTTCCTAGCGGGAAGTTACGAGCAGTACTTC; CDR3aa: CASSEFLAGSYEQYF
d_gene: NA; j_gene: TRBJ2-7; v_gene: TRBV30; abundance: NA; CDR3nt: TGTGCCTGGAGTCCCCTCACAGGTTTCCACGAGCAGTACTTC; CDR3aa: CAWSPLTGFHEQYF
d_gene: TRBD2; j_gene: TRBJ2-3; v_gene: TRBV4-1; abundance: NA; CDR3nt: TGCGCCAGCAGCCAAGTTCCCTTGCGGGGGAGAACAGATACGCAGTATTTT; CDR3aa: CASSQVPLRGRTDTQYF
d_gene: NA; j_gene: TRBJ2-3; v_gene: TRBV15; abundance: NA; CDR3nt: TGTGCCACCAGCAGGGGGGGTGTTAGCACAGATACGCAGTATTTT; CDR3aa: CATSRGGVSTDTQYF
d_gene: NA; j_gene: TRBJ1-2; v_gene: TRBV18; abundance: once; CDR3nt: TGTGCCAGCGCCCCGAGGGATTTTGGCTATGGCTACACCTTC; CDR3aa: CASAPRDFGYGYTF
d_gene: TRBD1; j_gene: TRBJ2-2; v_gene: TRBV27; abundance: NA; CDR3nt: TGTGCCAGCGGGGACAGGCCTTATTCCTCTATTAACCTCGTCGGGGAGCTGTTTTTT; CDR3aa: CASGDRPYSSINLVGELFF
d_gene: TRBD1; j_gene: TRBJ2-7; v_gene: TRBV28; abundance: NA; CDR3nt: TGTGCCAGCAGGGGGACAGGGGGCCCCGAGCAGTACTTC; CDR3aa: CASRGTGGPEQYF
d_gene: NA; j_gene: TRBJ2-1; v_gene: TRBV12-5; abundance: NA; CDR3nt: TGTGCTAGTGGTTTGCCTGCGGGACGCTCCTACAATGAGCAGTTCTTC; CDR3aa: CASGLPAGRSYNEQFF
d_gene: NA; j_gene: TRBJ1-3; v_gene: TRBV5-1; abundance: NA; CDR3nt: TGCGCCAGCAGCTTGTTAGGGGCCTCTGGAAACACCATATATTTT; CDR3aa: CASSLLGASGNTIYF
d_gene: TRBD1; j_gene: TRBJ2-2; v_gene: TRBV11-2; abundance: NA; CDR3nt: TGTGCCAGCAGCTTCGGGACAGGGCAGTCCGGGGAGCTGTTTTTT; CDR3aa: CASSFGTGQSGELFF
d_gene: NA; j_gene: TRBJ2-1; v_gene: TRBV27; abundance: NA; CDR3nt: TGTGCCAGCAGACGCTCCTACAATGAGCAGTTCTTC; CDR3aa: CASRRSYNEQFF
d_gene: TRBD1; j_gene: TRBJ1-2; v_gene: TRBV7-8; abundance: NA; CDR3nt: TGTGCCAGCAGCTTAGCCCGGACAGGGACTAGCTATGGCTACACCTTC; CDR3aa: CASSLARTGTSYGYTF
d_gene: NA; j_gene: TRBJ1-6; v_gene: TRBV2; abundance: NA; CDR3nt: TGTGCCGGAAGGGAGGGTAGCTCCTATAATTCACCCCTCCACTTT; CDR3aa: CAGREGSSYNSPLHF
d_gene: TRBD2; j_gene: TRBJ2-5; v_gene: TRBV2; abundance: NA; CDR3nt: TGTGCCAGCATCGAGGGACTAGCGGGAGGGCCCCAAGAGACCCAGTACTTC; CDR3aa: CASIEGLAGGPQETQYF
d_gene: TRBD2; j_gene: TRBJ2-3; v_gene: TRBV4-1; abundance: once; CDR3nt: TGCGCCAGCAGCCAAGACCCGGGGGGGCTAGGAGATACGCAGTATTTT; CDR3aa: CASSQDPGGLGDTQYF
d_gene: NA; j_gene: TRBJ2-2; v_gene: TRBV27; abundance: NA; CDR3nt: TGTGCCAGCAGAACGGGATCGTTCACCGGGGAGCTGTTTTTT; CDR3aa: CASRTGSFTGELFF
d_gene: TRBD1; j_gene: TRBJ2-7; v_gene: TRBV10-3; abundance: NA; CDR3nt: TGTGCCATCTCACCGACAGGGGACGAGCAGTACTTC; CDR3aa: CAISPTGDEQYF
d_gene: NA; j_gene: TRBJ2-7; v_gene: TRBV6-6; abundance: NA; CDR3nt: TGTGCCAGCAGTCCCGGATGGGACGAGCAGTACTTC; CDR3aa: CASSPGWDEQYF
d_gene: NA; j_gene: TRBJ1-1; v_gene: TRBV18; abundance: many; CDR3nt: TGTGCCAGCTCACCACCGGTACGGCCTTTTGAGGACACTGAAGCTTTCTTT; CDR3aa: CASSPPVRPFEDTEAFF
d_gene: TRBD2; j_gene: TRBJ2-1; v_gene: TRBV5-1; abundance: NA; CDR3nt: TGCGCCAGCAGCTGGAGAACTAGCGGGCTTAGGGATGAGCAGTTCTTC; CDR3aa: CASSWRTSGLRDEQFF
d_gene: NA; j_gene: TRBJ1-2; v_gene: TRBV7-9; abundance: NA; CDR3nt: TGTGCCAGCAGCTTCTCGAGCGCAGGAGATGGCTACACCTTC; CDR3aa: CASSFSSAGDGYTF
d_gene: NA; j_gene: TRBJ1-2; v_gene: TRBV25-1; abundance: NA; CDR3nt: TGTGCCAGCAGTGACTCGATGGGGGCAGGGGTTACGGATGGCTACACCTTC; CDR3aa: CASSDSMGAGVTDGYTF
d_gene: TRBD1; j_gene: TRBJ2-7; v_gene: TRBV11-2; abundance: NA; CDR3nt: TGTGCCAGCAGCTTGGGTCGGGACAGGGGGTACGAGCAGTACTTC; CDR3aa: CASSLGRDRGYEQYF
d_gene: NA; j_gene: TRBJ2-3; v_gene: TRBV6-6; abundance: NA; CDR3nt: TGTGCCAGCAGTTACGAGCGGCAGGCCACAGATACGCAGTATTTT; CDR3aa: CASSYERQATDTQYF
d_gene: NA; j_gene: TRBJ1-5; v_gene: TRBV4-1; abundance: NA; CDR3nt: TGCGCCAGCAGCCAAAACCCGACAGAACGCAATCAGCCCCAGCATTTT; CDR3aa: CASSQNPTERNQPQHF
d_gene: TRBD1; j_gene: TRBJ1-1; v_gene: TRBV9; abundance: once; CDR3nt: TGTGCCAGCAGCGTAGTGGCAGGGGGGCCGAACACTGAAGCTTTCTTT; CDR3aa: CASSVVAGGPNTEAFF
d_gene: TRBD1; j_gene: TRBJ1-2; v_gene: TRBV7-9; abundance: NA; CDR3nt: TGTGCCAGCAGCTTCACAGGGGGCATCGGCTATGGCTACACCTTC; CDR3aa: CASSFTGGIGYGYTF